The rows below give T cell receptor beta chains drawn from one sample of a study of blood T cell repertoires in COVID-19. Sequencing used immunoSEQ multiplex PCR; TCRdb keeps in-frame clones, though not all of them. The table shows fewer than 500,000 clones, with about 85% occurring only once. Source material: PBMCs or T cells enriched from blood (not recorded which). Every receptor here comes from a woman younger than 30 with acute COVID-19. Both conserved end residues are part of each CDR3. The order of the fields is V gene, clone size, D gene, J gene, CDR3 DNA, CDR3 protein. The D gene is left open where the match is weak. Not all rows give a size; the values are once, few, many and, for expanded clones, a class.

v_gene: TRBV29-1; abundance: .; d_gene: TRBD2; j_gene: TRBJ2-7; CDR3nt: TGCAGCGTTGAGGTACGGGGGGAAACCTACGAGCAGTACTTC; CDR3aa: CSVEVRGETYEQYF
v_gene: TRBV5-1; abundance: .; d_gene: TRBD1; j_gene: TRBJ1-2; CDR3nt: TGCGCCAGCAGTAGGACAGGGAGCGGTGTACGGGCGTCCTATGGCTACACCTTC; CDR3aa: CASSRTGSGVRASYGYTF
v_gene: TRBV28; abundance: .; d_gene: TRBD2; j_gene: TRBJ2-6; CDR3nt: TGTGCCAGCAACGGCGGGAGCTCTGGGGCCAACGTCCTGACTTTC; CDR3aa: CASNGGSSGANVLTF
v_gene: TRBV2; abundance: .; d_gene: TRBD1; j_gene: TRBJ1-2; CDR3nt: TGTGCCAGCAGTGACCCGGGACAGGATAACTATGGCTACACCTTC; CDR3aa: CASSDPGQDNYGYTF
v_gene: TRBV5-1; abundance: .; d_gene: TRBD2; j_gene: TRBJ2-7; CDR3nt: TGCGCCAGCAGCTACCTGACTAGCGGGAGCTCCTACGAGCAGTACTTC; CDR3aa: CASSYLTSGSSYEQYF
v_gene: TRBV30; abundance: .; d_gene: TRBD2; j_gene: TRBJ2-7; CDR3nt: TGTGCCTGGACACTAGCGGGTGGTACGAGACAGTACTTC; CDR3aa: CAWTLAGGTRQYF
v_gene: TRBV3-1/TRBV3-2; abundance: .; d_gene: TRBD1; j_gene: TRBJ1-6; CDR3nt: TGTGCCAGCGGGGGGACAGGGGACAATTCACCCCTCCACTTT; CDR3aa: CASGGTGDNSPLHF
v_gene: TRBV7-9; abundance: .; d_gene: TRBD1; j_gene: TRBJ2-7; CDR3nt: TGTGCCAGCAGCCTGGGACAGGGCAACGAGCAGTACTTC; CDR3aa: CASSLGQGNEQYF
v_gene: TRBV7-8; abundance: .; d_gene: TRBD1; j_gene: TRBJ2-5; CDR3nt: TGTGCCAGCAGCAATCGGACAGGGGGCCGGGGAGAGACCCAGTACTTC; CDR3aa: CASSNRTGGRGETQYF
v_gene: TRBV6-4; abundance: .; d_gene: .; j_gene: TRBJ2-2; CDR3nt: TGTGCCAGCAGTGAGGAGGGCGGCACCGGGGAGCTGTTTTTT; CDR3aa: CASSEEGGTGELFF
v_gene: TRBV2; abundance: .; d_gene: .; j_gene: TRBJ1-5; CDR3nt: TGTGCCAGCAGCCTAGAGGGGGTGAGGCATCAGCCCCAGCATTTT; CDR3aa: CASSLEGVRHQPQHF
v_gene: TRBV7-9; abundance: .; d_gene: TRBD1; j_gene: TRBJ2-3; CDR3nt: TGTGCCAGCAGCGGCCGGGACAGGTCGAAAGATACGCAGTATTTT; CDR3aa: CASSGRDRSKDTQYF
v_gene: TRBV11-2; abundance: .; d_gene: .; j_gene: TRBJ2-7; CDR3nt: TGTGCCAGCAGCTTACGTTCGGGTACCTACGAGCAGTACTTC; CDR3aa: CASSLRSGTYEQYF
v_gene: TRBV10-1; abundance: .; d_gene: .; j_gene: TRBJ2-3; CDR3nt: TGCGCCAGCAGTGAGTCGGAGGGAGTCGCAGATACGCAGTATTTT; CDR3aa: CASSESEGVADTQYF
v_gene: TRBV2; abundance: .; d_gene: .; j_gene: TRBJ2-7; CDR3nt: TGTGCCACCAGGGGGACTTTGAGCTCCTACGAGCAGTACTTC; CDR3aa: CATRGTLSSYEQYF
v_gene: TRBV6-4; abundance: .; d_gene: .; j_gene: TRBJ2-1; CDR3nt: TGTGCCAGCAGTGACTCTCCAGCGGGTTCCTACAATGAGCAGTTCTTC; CDR3aa: CASSDSPAGSYNEQFF
v_gene: TRBV2; abundance: .; d_gene: .; j_gene: TRBJ1-2; CDR3nt: TGTGCCAGCAGTGTGAGAGCCTCTAGCTATGGCTACACCTTC; CDR3aa: CASSVRASSYGYTF
v_gene: TRBV4-1; abundance: .; d_gene: .; j_gene: TRBJ1-6; CDR3nt: TGCGCCAGCAGCCGCGACCCTTATGACAGTCATTCACCCCTCCACTTT; CDR3aa: CASSRDPYDSHSPLHF
v_gene: TRBV7-2; abundance: .; d_gene: .; j_gene: TRBJ1-5; CDR3nt: TGTGCCAGCAGCACAGGGATCGGCAATCAGCCCCAGCATTTT; CDR3aa: CASSTGIGNQPQHF
v_gene: TRBV20-1; abundance: .; d_gene: TRBD2; j_gene: TRBJ2-3; CDR3nt: TGCAGTGCTAGTCGGGGGGGTCTAACAGATACGCAGTATTTT; CDR3aa: CSASRGGLTDTQYF
v_gene: TRBV20-1; abundance: .; d_gene: TRBD1; j_gene: TRBJ1-1; CDR3nt: TGCAGTGCTAAAGGACAGGCTGAAGCTTTCTTT; CDR3aa: CSAKGQAEAFF
v_gene: TRBV7-2; abundance: .; d_gene: TRBD2; j_gene: TRBJ2-3; CDR3nt: TGTGCCACCCAGCAGTCGGGAGGGGGAGATACGCAGTATTTT; CDR3aa: CATQQSGGGDTQYF
v_gene: TRBV9; abundance: .; d_gene: .; j_gene: TRBJ2-5; CDR3nt: TGTGCCAGCAGCCCGATGGGGCCGGAGACCCAGTACTTC; CDR3aa: CASSPMGPETQYF
v_gene: TRBV5-6; abundance: once; d_gene: .; j_gene: TRBJ1-2; CDR3nt: TGTGCCAGCAGCTCAGGGAACTATGGCTACACCTTC; CDR3aa: CASSSGNYGYTF
v_gene: TRBV7-7; abundance: .; d_gene: TRBD2; j_gene: TRBJ2-1; CDR3nt: TGTGCCAGCAGCTTAAGGACTAGCGGCAGTAGCTCCTACAATGAGCAGTTCTTC; CDR3aa: CASSLRTSGSSSYNEQFF
v_gene: TRBV5-6; abundance: .; d_gene: .; j_gene: TRBJ1-5; CDR3nt: TGTGCCAGCAGCACCAACAGGGTAGGAGGTGTTCGGCCCCAGCATTTT; CDR3aa: CASSTNRVGGVRPQHF